This T cell receptor beta chain stems from a study of T cells after yellow fever vaccination. Study-level points and caveats: Some clonotypes, a small share, were shared between CD4 and CD8 compartments.

This clonotype showed up many times. The antigen is not known. The ends were cut back, 3 bases at V and 8 bases at J, with 8 bases in the middle. Germline V gene data show CDR1 as DFQATT and CDR2 as SNEGSKA (reference sequence). The CDR3 consists of 11 residues. One entry per CDR3 protein, called by TCRdb with MiXCR from the 5' RACE reads. This sample has hundreds of thousands of distinct CDR3 sequences; roughly 4% occur once, and the top ten carry around a quarter. The input for sequencing was PBMCs, taken on the day of the yellow fever booster vaccination. The receptor was isolated from a man in his late teens or twenties who received the YFV17D yellow fever vaccine. V gene TRBV20-1 combines with J gene TRBJ2-1; no clear D. Here the CDR3 DNA reads TGCAGTGCTAGTGGGGTCGATGAGCAGTTCTTC. Translating it yields CSASGVDEQFF.